Sequencing of this T cell receptor (beta chain) was carried out in a study of T cells in Graves' hyperthyroidism and ophthalmopathy. Study findings and constraints: Most thyroid clonotypes expanded above 0.001 appeared in blood too.

Per germline, CDR1 DFQATT and CDR2 SNEGSKA (reference sequence). The V and J ends lost 5 bases and 1 base respectively, with 14 bases between them. CDR3 length: 15 amino acids. As concerns this clonotype: Its antigen is unidentified.

Amplification yielded TCR beta CDR3 regions, with RNA transcripts as the source. The TCR CDR3 first-round RT-PCR relied on the HTBI primer set. MiXCR was run by TCRdb on the multiplex PCR reads, yielding one entry per CDR3 protein. The repertoire has a few hundred thousand distinct CDR3 sequences, 13% to 15% of them found once; the top ten carry less than 20%. The sequence derives from a woman aged 18-35 years with Graves' hyperthyroidism. The sample comprised blood. This chain joins TRBV20-1 and TRBJ2-2; a possible D gene is TRBD1 (5 bases). The CDR3, as DNA: TGCAGTGCTGTACCCCAGGGTATGAACACCGGGGAGCTGTTTTTT. Its protein is CSAVPQGMNTGELFF.